This T cell receptor (beta chain) comes out of a study of blood T cell repertoires in COVID-19. TCRdb's table, derived via immunoSEQ multiplex PCR, lists solely in-frame clones and lacks some. The table includes about 26,000 clones, roughly 90% detected once. The sequenced material came from peripheral blood. The TCR sequence derives from a human donor in a cohort sampled during active COVID-19.

The CDR3 sequence is CASSSRASGRDEQFF. The CDR3 DNA is TGTGCCAGCAGCTCCCGAGCTAGCGGGAGGGATGAGCAGTTCTTC. The chain carries TRBV11-3 and TRBJ2-1; 12 positions match TRBD2. Trimming cost V 4 bases and J 8 bases; bases outside gene matches: 6. This CDR3 has 15 amino acids. The germline V gene has CDR1 SGHNT and CDR2 YENEEA.